One sample yielded the 31 T cell receptor beta chains listed below, sequenced in a study of blood T cell repertoires in COVID-19. Assay: immunoSEQ multiplex PCR; the TCRdb copy retains only in-frame clones and omits some. The repertoire holds about 58,000 clones, with about 78% as singletons. The sequenced sample was peripheral blood. These TCRs come from a human donor in a cohort sampled during active COVID-19.

The rearrangement joins TRBV7-9 to TRBJ2-7; 10 nucleotides align to TRBD2. The germline CDR1 and CDR2 sequences are SEHNR and FQNEAQ (reference sequence). V lost 5 bases to trimming and J lost 0 bases; unmatched junction nucleotides: 7. The CDR3 totals 16 residues. CDR3 residues: CASSDWTSGSSYEQYF. Written as DNA, the CDR3 is TGTGCCAGCAGCGATTGGACTAGCGGTAGCTCCTACGAGCAGTACTTC.

The chain is built from TRBV19 and TRBJ1-1; possible D gene TRBD1, 5 bases. V lost 8 bases and J lost 2, with 15 bases in between. The germline CDR1 and CDR2 sequences are LNHDA and SQIVND (reference sequence). This CDR3 is 14 amino acids long. The CDR3 nucleotides are TGTGCCAGTCTCAGGAGGGGTTTAAACACTGAAGCTTTCTTT. It codes for CASLRRGLNTEAFF. Drawing the rest from reference TRBV19 and TRBJ1-1, the complete variable domain is DGGITQSPKYLFRKEGQNVTLSCEQNLNHDAMYWYRQDPGQGLRLIYYSQIVNDFQKGDIAEGYSVSREKKESFPLTVTSAQKNPTAFYLCASLRRGLNTEAFFGQGTRLTVV.

The CDR3 reads CASSLSVDYEQYF. The CDR3, as DNA: TGTGCCAGCAGTTTATCGGTTGACTACGAGCAGTACTTC. The chain joins TRBV12-3 or TRBV12-4 to TRBJ2-7; D remains unclear. The CDR3 is 13 residues long. V lost 2 bases, J lost 3 bases, and 8 bases lay in between.

This clone was seen just once. The J gene is TRBJ2-7, the V gene TRBV4-3, with D uncertain. Germline assignment: CDR1 LGHNA and CDR2 YSLEER. The CDR3 has 15 residues. Trimming removed 0 bases from V and 1 base from J, with 10 bases in between. The CDR3 sequence: CASSQDLSYSYEQYF. As DNA, the CDR3 is TGCGCCAGCAGCCAAGATCTTTCGTATTCCTACGAGCAGTACTTC.

The gene calls are TRBV2 and TRBJ2-1; TRBD2 matches 7 bases. Germline CDR1 is SNHLY and CDR2 is FYNNEI. The CDR3 is made up of 15 amino acids. Losses at the gene ends were 6 bases for V and 2 bases for J; bases not matched to a gene: 7. The CDR3 spells CASRMLAEPYNEQFF. Written as DNA, the CDR3 is TGTGCCAGCAGGATGCTAGCGGAGCCCTACAATGAGCAGTTCTTC.

The genes are TRBV6-5 and TRBJ1-3; weak D call: TRBD1 (6 bases). Trimming pared 6 bases from V and 0 bases from J, leaving 12 bases between. The CDR3 has 15 residues. The V gene's germline CDR1 is MNHEY and CDR2 SVGAGI. The CDR3 coding sequence is TGTGCCAGCAGAAGACAGGTTTCCTCTGGAAACACCATATATTTT. It is translated as CASRRQVSSGNTIYF.

This sequence joins TRBV5-1 and TRBJ2-1, with 8 nucleotides matching TRBD2. This CDR3 comprises 15 residues. Unmatched junction bases numbered 8, after V lost 6 bases and J lost 3 bases. The germline V gene encodes CDR1 SGHRS and CDR2 YFSETQ. The CDR3 reads CASNFGGAGYNEQFF. DNA for the CDR3: TGCGCCAGCAATTTCGGGGGGGCAGGCTACAATGAGCAGTTCTTC.

CDR3 nucleotides: TGTGCCAGCAGTTCCGGGACAGGGGGCCTGCAGGTCTATGGCTACACCTTC. Amino acids: CASSSGTGGLQVYGYTF. The chain carries TRBV27 and TRBJ1-2; 12 nucleotides align to TRBD1. Germline CDR1 and CDR2: MNHEY and SMNVEV (reference sequence). The CDR3 covers 17 residues. The V segment lost 4 bases and the J segment 4 bases; nucleotides outside the gene matches: 10.

This chain connects TRBV19 to TRBJ2-6; no firm D call. V lost 1 base to trimming and J lost 0 bases, with 10 bases between them. This CDR3 spans 17 amino acids. Germline CDR1 and CDR2: LNHDA and SQIVND (reference sequence). DNA of the CDR3: TGTGCCAGTAGTATAGGTTTTGGCACCTCTGGGGCCAACGTCCTGACTTTC. Translating it yields CASSIGFGTSGANVLTF. The entire variable domain, with the rest obtained from reference TRBV19 and TRBJ2-6, is as follows: DGGITQSPKYLFRKEGQNVTLSCEQNLNHDAMYWYRQDPGQGLRLIYYSQIVNDFQKGDIAEGYSVSREKKESFPLTVTSAQKNPTAFYLCASSIGFGTSGANVLTFGAGSRLTVL.

The chain combines TRBV7-9 with TRBJ2-1; 11 bases match TRBD2. The germline V gene has CDR1 SEHNR and CDR2 FQNEAQ (reference sequence). The junction had 14 bases not matched to a gene; V was cut back by 1 base and J by 9 bases. The CDR3 sequence is 18 residues long. The CDR3 nucleotides are TGTGCCAGCAGCTTAGGAGTCATGGAAACTAGCGGGAGTGCTGAGCAGTTCTTC. Translating it yields CASSLGVMETSGSAEQFF.

The gene calls are TRBV27 and TRBJ2-7, with D hard to call. The CDR3 has 13 amino acids. Germline CDR1 MNHEY, CDR2 SMNVEV (reference sequence). Trimming left V 0 bases short and J 2 bases short, with 5 bases between. The CDR3 DNA reads as TGTGCCAGCAGTTTATCAAGCCCCTACGAGCAGTACTTC. Translated: CASSLSSPYEQYF.

The chain carries TRBV19 and TRBJ2-7; 8 bases fit TRBD1. The J segment lost 2 bases and the V segment lost 3 bases, leaving 3 bases of the junction unmatched. CDR1 and CDR2 (germline): LNHDA, SQIVND (reference sequence). The CDR3 runs 14 residues. This chain's CDR3 is CASSILDRAYEQYF. The CDR3 DNA sequence: TGTGCCAGTAGTATTTTGGACAGGGCCTACGAGCAGTACTTC.

The CDR3 region is CASSPGTANTEAFF. The CDR3 DNA reads TGCGCCAGCAGCCCCGGGACAGCAAACACTGAAGCTTTCTTT. The V and J genes are TRBV5-1 and TRBJ1-1, with 7 bases lining up with TRBD1. The V gene's germline CDR1 is SGHRS and CDR2 YFSETQ. J gave up 2 bases and V 4 bases, and 5 bases lay outside the gene matches. CDR3 length equals 14 residues. Combining the CDR3 with reference TRBV5-1 and TRBJ1-1 gives the whole variable domain KAGVTQTPRYLIKTRGQQVTLSCSPISGHRSVSWYQQTPGQGLQFLFEYFSETQRNKGNFPGRFSGRQFSNSRSEMNVSTLELGDSALYLCASSPGTANTEAFFGQGTRLTVV.

The chain links TRBV4-1 to TRBJ1-1; a weak D match, TRBD1 (6 bases). Germline V gives CDR1 MGHRA, CDR2 YSYEKL. Trimming shortened V by 0 bases and J by 10 bases, and 15 bases separated the two germline ends. The CDR3 is 14 residues long. The CDR3 nucleotides read TGCGCCAGCAGCCAAGATCGCAGGGGATTTCCAGCTTTCTTT. Its translation is CASSQDRRGFPAFF.

The chain employs TRBV12-3 or TRBV12-4 and TRBJ1-1; D is uncertain. CDR3 length: 12 residues. V was shortened by 4 bases and J by 5 bases, with 8 bases between the two germline ends. This chain's CDR3 is CASSSGVTEAFF. DNA for the CDR3: TGTGCCAGCAGTTCCGGGGTGACTGAAGCTTTCTTT.

This clone has a handful of counts. The chain joins TRBV2 to TRBJ2-7; 8 nucleotides align to TRBD1. Germline V CDR1 and CDR2: SNHLY, FYNNEI. The length of the CDR3 is 14 residues. J was trimmed by 2 bases and V by 6 bases; bases with no gene match: 6. CDR3: CASRQGQATYEQYF. CDR3 sequence (DNA): TGTGCCAGCAGGCAGGGACAGGCTACCTACGAGCAGTACTTC.

The CDR3: CASSYTPGTGSYEQYF. For the CDR3, the DNA is TGTGCCAGCAGTTATACTCCCGGGACAGGGAGCTACGAGCAGTACTTC. This chain uses TRBV6-2 or TRBV6-3 with TRBJ2-7; the match to TRBD1 covers 9 bases. Germline V gives CDR1 MNHEY, CDR2 SVGEGT. With 3 bases clipped from V and 3 bases from J, the junction kept 9 bases outside the gene matches. The CDR3 is made up of 16 amino acids.

This chain uses TRBV19 with TRBJ2-5; TRBD1 might be the D (5 bases). Germline values: CDR1 LNHDA, CDR2 SQIVND (reference sequence). V lost 4 bases to trimming and J lost 1 base, with 7 bases between them. The CDR3 has 13 amino acids. The CDR3 sequence is CASSRTSQETQYF. In DNA, the CDR3 is TGTGCCAGTAGTAGGACATCCCAAGAGACCCAGTACTTC.

The V and J genes are TRBV23-1 and TRBJ1-4; the D is unclear. TRBV23-1 falls under the ORF class, with uncertain function. This CDR3 is 16 amino acids long. The ends were cut back, 6 bases at V and 0 bases at J, with 14 bases in the middle. Here the CDR3 reads CASRSGRSATNEKLFF. The CDR3 DNA reads TGCGCCAGCAGGTCAGGTAGGTCAGCAACTAATGAAAAACTGTTTTTT.

The chain links TRBV6-5 to TRBJ1-1; weak D call: TRBD1 (5 bases). V shed 0 bases and J shed 3 bases, with 8 bases lying between them. This CDR3 spans 14 amino acids. Germline CDR1 MNHEY, CDR2 SVGAGI. CDR3 sequence reads: CASSYSGRDTEAFF. The CDR3 nucleotides are TGTGCCAGCAGTTACTCGGGCAGGGACACTGAAGCTTTCTTT.

The CDR3 DNA reads as TGTGCCAGCAGCCACGACAGCCTACCTAACTATGGCTACACCTTC. This codes for CASSHDSLPNYGYTF. The chain links TRBV7-2 to TRBJ1-2, with D perhaps TRBD1 (5 bases). The CDR3 consists of 15 residues. Germline CDR1 reads SGHTA; CDR2 reads FQGNSA. Trimming shortened V by 5 bases and J by 0 bases, and 13 bases separated the two germline ends.

The rearrangement uses TRBV7-6 and TRBJ2-1, with D unresolved. Germline CDR1 and CDR2: SGHVS and FNYEAQ. The CDR3 runs 14 residues. V was pared by 5 bases and J by 0 bases, with 8 bases between. CDR3 region: CASSVRSSYNEQFF. The CDR3 DNA follows: TGTGCCAGCAGCGTCAGAAGCTCCTACAATGAGCAGTTCTTC.

The V call is TRBV11-2, the J call TRBJ2-7; 11 bases align to TRBD2. With 5 bases clipped from V and 3 bases from J, the junction kept 3 bases outside the gene matches. CDR1 and CDR2 (germline): SGHAT, FQNNGV. CDR3 length: 14 amino acids. The CDR3 bases are TGTGCCAGCAGCCAGGGACTAGCGGACTACGAGCAGTACTTC. As protein: CASSQGLADYEQYF.

This chain connects TRBV5-1 to TRBJ1-1; D gene uncertain. The length of the CDR3 is 20 residues. V was trimmed by 0 bases and J by 0 bases, leaving 24 bases between them. Per germline, CDR1 SGHRS and CDR2 YFSETQ. The CDR3 nucleotides are TGCGCCAGCAGCTTGGTCGTGGCGGGAACGGGTAACTGCGTGAACACTGAAGCTTTCTTT. Translation gives CASSLVVAGTGNCVNTEAFF.

This clone was counted a few times. The chain couples TRBV7-9 to TRBJ1-5, with TRBD1 matching over 7 bases. V trimming: 6 bases; J trimming: 1 base; junction bases outside the gene matches: 9. Germline CDR1 and CDR2: SEHNR and FQNEAQ (reference sequence). The CDR3 has 16 amino acids. The CDR3 nucleotides are TGTGCCAGCAGTGGGGACAGCCCCGGAAGCAATCAGCCCCAGCATTTT. This sequence encodes CASSGDSPGSNQPQHF.

The V call is TRBV18, the J call TRBJ2-5, with 10 bases lining up with TRBD1. Germline V lookup: CDR1 KGHSH, CDR2 LQKENI. Germline trimming cut 4 bases from V and 2 bases from J; bases unmatched to any gene: 4. The CDR3 contains 15 residues. The CDR3 nucleotides read TGTGCCAGCTCACAACCGGGACAGGGGCAAGAGACCCAGTACTTC. Its protein is CASSQPGQGQETQYF.

The chain carries TRBV9 and TRBJ1-5; D not certain. From germline, CDR1 is SGDLS and CDR2 YYNGEE. This CDR3 region has 15 residues. V lost 0 bases and J lost 1, with 8 bases in between. DNA for the CDR3: TGTGCCAGCAGCGTAGGTTCGGGGAGCAATCAGCCCCAGCATTTT. The encoded protein is CASSVGSGSNQPQHF.

The chain employs TRBV7-3 and TRBJ1-6, with unresolved D. Trimming removed 2 bases from V and 5 bases from J, with 10 bases in between. The CDR3 loop spans 15 amino acids. CDR1 SGHTA and CDR2 FQGTGA come from the germline V gene. The DNA for the CDR3 is TGTGCCAGCAGCTTAGGCGGCGCCCATAATTCACCCCTCCACTTT. Amino acid sequence: CASSLGGAHNSPLHF. The full variable domain, rest sourced from reference TRBV7-3 and TRBJ1-6, is GAGVSQTPSNKVTEKGKYVELRCDPISGHTALYWYRQSLGQGPEFLIYFQGTGAADDSGLPNDRFFAVRPEGSVSTLKIQRTERGDSAVYLCASSLGGAHNSPLHFGNGTRLTVT.

The chain recombines TRBV20-1 with TRBJ1-3; D not certain. Germline V gene lookup returns CDR1 DFQATT and CDR2 SNEGSKA (reference sequence). This CDR3 is built from 13 residues. Between the trimmed V and J ends, which lost 3 bases and 1 base, there was a span of 7 bases. Here the CDR3 reads CSASYSSGNTIYF. The CDR3 DNA follows: TGCAGTGCTAGTTACAGTTCTGGAAACACCATATATTTT.

The chain couples TRBV14 to TRBJ2-7; 9 positions match TRBD2. Germline values: CDR1 SGHDN, CDR2 FVKESK. The V segment lost 4 bases and the J segment 7 bases; nucleotides outside the gene matches: 11. The CDR3 totals 15 residues. The CDR3 loop reads CASSLPGTSFGEQYF. The CDR3 DNA reads TGTGCCAGCAGCCTTCCCGGGACTAGCTTCGGGGAGCAGTACTTC.

The chain joins TRBV7-6 to TRBJ2-3; 8 bases align to TRBD1. CDR1 and CDR2 from the germline V gene are SGHVS and FNYEAQ. The CDR3 extends over 15 amino acids. The V and J ends lost 5 bases and 1 base, in that order; junction bases with no gene match: 5. The CDR3 DNA sequence: TGTGCCAGCAGCGCACAGGGGGGTCGCACAGATACGCAGTATTTT. It specifies CASSAQGGRTDTQYF.